The 20 T cell receptor beta chains listed next were all sequenced from one sample in a study of blood T cells in healthy people across ages. The authors ran a second PCR of 7 to 11 cycles using a sample-barcoded 5' primer and a J-beta primer mix. TCRdb independently ran MiXCR on the 5' RACE reads; one entry per CDR3 protein. This table has roughly 500,000 distinct CDR3 sequences, around 24% appearing once. The data also belong to a second study, concerning T cells of mothers and their children.

Source material: blood. The receptors were sampled from a boy aged 5-17 years in good health.

This clonotype was counted a few times. The J gene is TRBJ1-2, the V gene TRBV29-1; weak D call: TRBD1 (6 bases). Trimming shortened V by 4 bases and J by 0 bases, and 12 bases separated the two germline ends. CDR3 size: 14 residues. Germline V CDR1 and CDR2: SQVTM, ANQGSEA. As DNA, the CDR3 is TGCAGCGTTGGGGGGCTCCACTCTAACTATGGCTACACCTTC. It codes for CSVGGLHSNYGYTF.

The chain carries TRBV28 and TRBJ1-2; 8 nucleotides agree with TRBD1. This CDR3 has 15 residues. V was pared by 5 bases and J by 4 bases, with 9 bases of the junction left unmatched. Germline loops: CDR1 MDHEN, CDR2 SYDVKM. CDR3: CASSPGTGPPYGYTF. The CDR3 DNA reads TGTGCCAGCAGTCCCGGGACAGGACCTCCCTATGGCTACACCTTC.

The gene calls are TRBV6-6 and TRBJ1-4; 8 bases map to TRBD1. The CDR3 consists of 15 residues. The germline CDR1 and CDR2 sequences are MNHNY and SVGAGI (reference sequence). With V trimmed by 2 bases and J by 3 bases, 2 bases remained unmatched. The CDR3 nucleotides read TGTGCCAGCAGTTACACACAGGGGGCTAATGAAAAACTGTTTTTT. It is translated as CASSYTQGANEKLFF.

In this sample, this clonotype turned up a few times. The J gene is TRBJ1-5, the V gene TRBV20-1; D unresolved. Trimming left V 1 base short and J 5 bases short, with 9 bases between. This CDR3 is 13 amino acids long. Germline assignment: CDR1 DFQATT and CDR2 SNEGSKA (reference sequence). The CDR3 loop is CSARAPLDQPQHF. In DNA, the CDR3 is TGCAGTGCTAGAGCACCGTTGGATCAGCCCCAGCATTTT.

Written as DNA, the CDR3 is TGTGCCAGCAGCTTTAGGACCGGGAGTCTAGCGGGCTACAATGAGCAGTTCTTC. This sequence encodes CASSFRTGSLAGYNEQFF. The chain couples TRBV7-2 to TRBJ2-5; TRBD2 matches at 8 bases. With the DNA end fitting TRBJ2-1 better, the J assignment may be wrong. CDR3 size: 18 residues. Germline V gene data show CDR1 as SGHTA and CDR2 as FQGNSA.

This clonotype was seen only a few times. The rearrangement joins TRBV9 to TRBJ1-5; 9 bases fit TRBD1. The CDR3 loop spans 15 amino acids. Germline V gene data show CDR1 as SGDLS and CDR2 as YYNGEE. With V trimmed by 0 bases and J by 4 bases, 2 bases remained unmatched. The CDR3 loop reads CASSVDGQGNQPQHF. The CDR3 nucleotides are TGTGCCAGCAGCGTAGACGGACAGGGGAATCAGCCCCAGCATTTT.

This clonotype was recorded many times. This chain uses TRBV11-3 with TRBJ2-1, with D tentatively TRBD1 (5 bases). Deletions cut 3 bases from V and 6 bases from J, with 9 bases between. CDR3 length equals 13 residues. The V gene's germline CDR1 is SGHNT and CDR2 YENEEA. Here the CDR3 reads CASSLGGANEQFF. The DNA for the CDR3 is TGTGCCAGCAGCTTGGGTGGGGCCAATGAGCAGTTCTTC.

The chain joins TRBV12-5 to TRBJ2-7, with a tentative D call TRBD1 (5 bases). The CDR3 totals 14 residues. Trimming stripped 4 bases from V and 2 bases from J, with 12 bases between. CDR1 is LGHNT and CDR2 is FRNRAP in the germline V gene. The CDR3: CASGSPTEPYEQYF. The DNA for the CDR3 is TGTGCTAGTGGTTCGCCGACAGAGCCCTACGAGCAGTACTTC.

The chain joins TRBV15 to TRBJ2-1; TRBD1 aligns across 11 bases. With V trimmed by 1 base and J by 5 bases, 13 bases remained unmatched. The CDR3 loop spans 19 amino acids. Per germline, CDR1 LNHNV and CDR2 YYDKDF (reference sequence). CDR3 amino acids: CATSRGLRDRGSVDNEQFF. As DNA, the CDR3 is TGTGCCACCAGCAGAGGGTTGCGGGACAGGGGGTCGGTCGACAATGAGCAGTTCTTC.

The V gene is TRBV4-3, the J gene TRBJ2-5; D is possibly TRBD2 (7 bases). The germline V gene has CDR1 LGHNA and CDR2 YSLEER. V lost 5 bases and J 5 bases, leaving 15 bases between the germline ends. The CDR3 extends over 14 amino acids. This chain's CDR3 is CASSIGGGAETQYF. The CDR3, as DNA: TGCGCCAGCAGCATAGGAGGGGGGGCGGAGACCCAGTACTTC.

The rearrangement joins TRBV29-1 to TRBJ1-6, with D perhaps matching TRBD1 (5 bases). Germline V gives CDR1 SQVTM, CDR2 ANQGSEA. V was shortened by 4 bases and J by 7 bases, with 11 bases between the two germline ends. This CDR3 region has 13 residues. CDR3 in DNA: TGCAGCGTTGCCGGGGGACCCAATTCACCCCTCCACTTT. This gives the protein CSVAGGPNSPLHF.

The chain combines TRBV7-6 with TRBJ2-1; 10 nucleotides align to TRBD2. The CDR3 is 13 amino acids. Per the germline V gene, CDR1 is SGHVS and CDR2 is FNYEAQ. The J segment lost 15 bases and the V segment lost 1 base, leaving 6 bases of the junction unmatched. The CDR3 loop reads CASSLDLAGVVFF. CDR3 nucleotides: TGTGCCAGCAGCTTAGACCTAGCGGGAGTTGTGTTCTTC.

This chain links TRBV7-3 with TRBJ2-7; 8 bases agree with TRBD2. The CDR3 has 14 residues. Germline CDR1 and CDR2: SGHTA and FQGTGA. After removal of 5 bases from V and 5 bases from J, the junction contained 8 bases not matched to a gene. The chain's CDR3 is CASSLSGSSHEQYF. For the CDR3, the DNA is TGTGCCAGCAGCCTGAGCGGGAGTAGCCACGAGCAGTACTTC.

Ten or more counts support this clonotype. This chain links TRBV12-3 or TRBV12-4 with TRBJ1-2; D unresolved. The V end was cut by 2 bases, the J end by 5 bases, with 9 bases between. The CDR3 has 13 residues. CDR3 in DNA: TGTGCCAGCAGTTTAACGGATTCTTATGGCTACACCTTC. It specifies CASSLTDSYGYTF.

This clonotype turned up a few times. V gene TRBV2 combines with J gene TRBJ2-5; no clear D. The CDR3 has 14 amino acids. V dropped 7 bases and J dropped 3 bases, with 15 bases sitting between them. Germline CDR1 reads SNHLY; CDR2 reads FYNNEI. The CDR3 protein is CASNNIPVKETQYF. The CDR3 DNA reads TGTGCCAGCAATAACATCCCCGTAAAAGAGACCCAGTACTTC.

The chain carries TRBV9 and TRBJ2-2; D gene ambiguous. The CDR3 has 14 residues. Germline values: CDR1 SGDLS, CDR2 YYNGEE. Trimming removed 4 bases at V and 7 bases at J, with 14 bases between. CDR3: CASSTEDGRGELFF. The CDR3 nucleotides read TGTGCCAGCAGCACAGAGGACGGCCGCGGGGAGCTGTTTTTT.

The CDR3 spells CASRAGEDEQYF. The CDR3 coding sequence is TGTGCCAGCAGGGCAGGGGAGGACGAGCAGTACTTC. This sequence joins TRBV7-9 and TRBJ2-7, with D possibly called TRBD1 or TRBD2 (6 bases each). Germline values: CDR1 SEHNR, CDR2 FQNEAQ (reference sequence). This CDR3 region has 12 residues. V lost 6 bases and J lost 5, with 11 bases in between.

In this sample, this clonotype turned up a few times. For the CDR3, the DNA is TGTGCCAGCAGCTTAATGGGCCGGGACTATGAGCAGTTCTTC. Translation: CASSLMGRDYEQFF. J is TRBJ2-1 and V is TRBV7-3, with D possibly TRBD2 on 6 matching bases. Germline loops: CDR1 SGHTA, CDR2 FQGTGA. Trimming took off 1 base at V and 8 bases at J, with 12 bases between the two ends. The CDR3 totals 14 residues.

The rearrangement joins TRBV2 to TRBJ2-7, with D tentatively TRBD2 (6 bases). Trimming took 10 bases from V and 4 from J, leaving 14 bases between them. The CDR3 is 12 amino acids. Germline loops: CDR1 SNHLY, CDR2 FYNNEI. Here the CDR3 DNA reads TGTGCCACTTTGGTGGGGGGTTACGAGCAGTACTTC. Translated: CATLVGGYEQYF.

J is TRBJ1-2 and V is TRBV24-1, with D unclear. Trimming shortened V by 4 bases and J by 7 bases, and 12 bases separated the two germline ends. The CDR3 has 13 residues. Germline CDR1 and CDR2: KGHDR and SFDVKD. The CDR3 protein is CATSDRGPSGYTF. In nucleotides, the CDR3 is TGTGCCACCAGTGACCGCGGGCCGAGTGGCTACACCTTC.